These T cell receptor beta chains were read from a single sample in a study of cytomegalovirus exposure and HLA in healthy donors. Assay: immunoSEQ multiplex PCR; the TCRdb copy retains only in-frame clones and omits some. Seen here are about 130,000 clones, roughly 75% observed once, and the top ten hold roughly 5%. Sequenced input: PBMCs. These receptors were collected from a man aged 25 to 40 in good health and CMV-seronegative. Each CDR3 is given with its conserved first and last residue. Fields, in order: J gene, D gene, clone size, V gene, CDR3 DNA, CDR3 protein. The D gene is left open where the match is weak. Clone sizes are given selectively: once, few, many, or a class where the clone is expanded.

>TRBJ2-7|TRBD1|NA|TRBV27
TGTGCCAGCAGTTCGGGACAGGGTCCATACGAGCAGTACTTC
CASSSGQGPYEQYF
>TRBJ1-2|TRBD1|NA|TRBV6-5
TGTGCCAGCAGTTACTGGGACAGGGTAACTAACTATGGCTACACCTTC
CASSYWDRVTNYGYTF
>TRBJ2-7|TRBD1|few|TRBV27
TGTGCCAGCAGTCCCGCGACAGGGAGCTACGAGCAGTACTTC
CASSPATGSYEQYF
>TRBJ1-4|TRBD1|NA|TRBV5-1
TGCGCCAGCAGCACTGGGGACAGCTCTTCAACTAATGAAAAACTGTTTTTT
CASSTGDSSSTNEKLFF
>TRBJ2-7|TRBD1|NA|TRBV5-5
TGTGCCAGCAGCAGAGGACGGACAGGGGCCTACGAGCAGTACTTC
CASSRGRTGAYEQYF
>TRBJ2-3|TRBD2|NA|TRBV7-9
TGTGCCAGCAGCCCACTAGCGGGGGCCACAGATACGCAGTATTTT
CASSPLAGATDTQYF
>TRBJ1-4|NA|NA|TRBV5-1
TGCGCCAGCAGCCCCGTACCGGCGGGAGGCGAAAAACTGTTTTTT
CASSPVPAGGEKLFF
>TRBJ1-4|TRBD1|NA|TRBV6-5
TGTGCCAGCAGTTACCGATGGACAGGGGAAGGTGAAAAACTGTTTTTT
CASSYRWTGEGEKLFF
>TRBJ1-2|TRBD1|NA|TRBV28
TGTGCCAGCAGTTTGCCCGGGACAGGGACTAACTATGGCTACACCTTC
CASSLPGTGTNYGYTF
>TRBJ2-7|TRBD2|NA|TRBV2
TGTGCCAGCTCGGGACTAGCGGGAGGCGAGCAGTACTTC
CASSGLAGGEQYF
>TRBJ2-3|NA|NA|TRBV5-1
TGCGCCAGCAGCTTGACCCGGGGGAACACAGATACGCAGTATTTT
CASSLTRGNTDTQYF
>TRBJ1-1|NA|NA|TRBV19
TGTGCCAGTAGTATTCTCCAGGGATGGGACACTGAAGCTTTCTTT
CASSILQGWDTEAFF
>TRBJ2-5|NA|NA|TRBV7-2
TGTGCCAGCAGCCCGAACGTCCGGGGACAAGAGACCCAGTACTTC
CASSPNVRGQETQYF
>TRBJ1-2|NA|NA|TRBV10-3
TGTGCCATCAGTGAGTCTACTAGGTCCGATGGCTACACCTTC
CAISESTRSDGYTF
>TRBJ1-1|TRBD1|few|TRBV19
TGTGCCAGCAAAAAAGCAGGGGGCGCCTTTGAAGCTTTCTTT
CASKKAGGAFEAFF
>TRBJ1-1|NA|NA|TRBV6-5
TGTGCCAGCAGTTCGGGGGGCCGCATGAACACTGAAGCTTTCTTT
CASSSGGRMNTEAFF
>TRBJ1-5|NA|NA|TRBV27
TGTGCCAGCAGTTTACAGGGTAGCAATCAGCCCCAGCATTTT
CASSLQGSNQPQHF
>TRBJ1-1|TRBD1|NA|TRBV7-9
TGTGCCAGCAGCTCCCAGGCACAGGGGATAGGGACTGAAGCTTTCTTT
CASSSQAQGIGTEAFF
>TRBJ2-1|TRBD2|NA|TRBV6-4
TGTGCCAGCAGCCTTAGCGGGGGGGCGGTTAATGAGCAGTTCTTC
CASSLSGGAVNEQFF
>TRBJ1-2|NA|NA|TRBV2
TGTGCCAGCAGGGGCACGGGGCAGGCGGGGGGCTACACCTTC
CASRGTGQAGGYTF
>TRBJ2-3|NA|NA|TRBV7-3
TGTGCCAGCAGCTTACTACACGCCGGAGGGGGCACAGATACGCAGTATTTT
CASSLLHAGGGTDTQYF
>TRBJ1-1|TRBD1|NA|TRBV29-1
TGCAGCTACACAAGGGACAGGGACACTGAAGCTTTCTTT
CSYTRDRDTEAFF
>TRBJ2-7|TRBD1|few|TRBV7-9
TGTGCCAGCAGCAGACTGGGACAGGGGAGATACGAGCAGTACTTC
CASSRLGQGRYEQYF
>TRBJ2-7|TRBD1|NA|TRBV2
TGTGCCAGCAGTCAACATCTGTCGGGACAGCCTTTCTCCGAGCAGTACTTC
CASSQHLSGQPFSEQYF
>TRBJ2-5|TRBD1|NA|TRBV6-5
TGTGCCAGCAGTTCCACCGGGACAGGCCCAGGGGAGACCCAGTACTTC
CASSSTGTGPGETQYF